Following are 18 T cell receptor beta chains from one sample sequenced in a study of response to subunit inactivated influenza vaccine. TCRdb redid the calling of the RT-PCR reads with MiXCR, one entry per CDR3 protein. The sample yields 500,000 to 650,000 distinct CDR3 sequences, less than 10% seen once. This specimen consisted of PBMCs from blood, obtained roughly 24 months after vaccination. The receptors derive from a man between 50 and 70 years old who received an inactivated influenza vaccine.

This clonotype came up a few times. V gene TRBV10-3 combines with J gene TRBJ2-5; D not resolved. Germline V lookup: CDR1 ENHRY, CDR2 SYGVKD. Between the trimmed V and J ends, which lost 2 bases and 5 bases, there was a span of 18 bases. The CDR3 length is 16 residues. The CDR3 spells CAISEGKGPPEETQYF. CDR3 bases: TGTGCCATCAGTGAGGGGAAAGGACCTCCGGAGGAGACCCAGTACTTC.

This clonotype was observed many times. The chain uses TRBV4-2 and TRBJ2-1; D gene uncertain. CDR3 length: 13 amino acids. Germline values: CDR1 LGHNA, CDR2 YNFKEQ. The V end lost 4 bases, the J end lost 5 bases, and 9 bases lay between the germline ends. The CDR3 loop reads CASSPVPHNEQFF. Here the CDR3 DNA reads TGTGCCAGCAGCCCGGTTCCACACAATGAGCAGTTCTTC.

As for this clonotype: One end of the junction varies from germline; a read error may be responsible. The rearrangement links TRBV6-1 to TRBJ2-4; no firm D call. The CDR3 runs 12 residues. Germline CDR1 MNHNS, CDR2 SASEGT. The CDR3 DNA reads TGTGCCAGCAGCCAACCACAGAAAAACGAGCACTTC. Translated: CASSQPQKNEHF.

This clonotype was seen only a few times. V is TRBV20-1 and J is TRBJ1-1; D perhaps matches TRBD1 (6 bases). The CDR3 loop spans 13 amino acids. The V and J ends lost 6 bases and 5 bases respectively, with 16 bases between them. Germline V gives CDR1 DFQATT, CDR2 SNEGSKA (reference sequence). The CDR3 DNA reads TGCAGTGCAAAAGACAGGAAGTGGACTGAAGCTTTCTTT. It translates to CSAKDRKWTEAFF.

This clonotype occurred many times. The genes are TRBV14 and TRBJ1-1; D is undetermined. From germline, CDR1 is SGHDN and CDR2 FVKESK. This CDR3 contains 12 residues. Trimming took off 3 bases at V and 8 bases at J, with 10 bases between the two ends. This chain's CDR3 is CASSHADGEAFF. The CDR3 coding sequence is TGTGCCAGCAGCCACGCGGACGGGGAAGCTTTCTTT. The whole variable domain, filled in from reference TRBV14 and TRBJ1-1, reads EAGVTQFPSHSVIEKGQTVTLRCDPISGHDNLYWYRRVMGKEIKFLLHFVKESKQDESGMPNNRFLAERTGGTYSTLKVQPAELEDSGVYFCASSHADGEAFFGQGTRLTVV.

This clonotype occurred many times. CDR3: CASSQELPLTSGANVLTF. The CDR3 DNA follows: TGCGCCAGCAGCCAAGAGCTTCCCTTGACATCTGGGGCCAACGTCCTGACTTTC. The chain links TRBV4-3 to TRBJ2-6; D unresolved. With 0 bases removed from V and 1 base from J, the gap between germline ends came to 13 bases. This CDR3 is 18 amino acids long. Germline loops: CDR1 LGHNA, CDR2 YSLEER.

This clonotype was counted ten times or more. The chain couples TRBV4-2 to TRBJ2-2, with 11 bases lining up with TRBD2. V was clipped by 1 base and J by 7 bases; unmatched bases: 5. Germline V gene lookup returns CDR1 LGHNA and CDR2 YNFKEQ. The CDR3 extends over 16 amino acids. DNA of the CDR3: TGTGCCAGCAGCCAAGGATCGCTAGCGGGGGGCGGGGAGCTGTTTTTT. Protein product: CASSQGSLAGGGELFF.

The chain uses TRBV20-1 and TRBJ1-3; the D is unclear. The CDR3 extends over 16 amino acids. Germline-derived CDR1 and CDR2 are DFQATT and SNEGSKA (reference sequence). V shed 2 bases and J shed 1 base, with 15 bases lying between them. The CDR3 sequence: CSARSGGSRSGNTIYF. The CDR3 region has the DNA TGCAGTGCTAGAAGCGGTGGTAGCCGATCTGGAAACACCATATATTTT.

This clonotype was found a few times. The V call is TRBV14, the J call TRBJ2-1, with D possibly matching TRBD2 (5 bases). Trimming took off 0 bases at V and 14 bases at J, with 14 bases between the two ends. The CDR3 sequence is 13 residues long. Germline lookup yields CDR1 SGHDN and CDR2 FVKESK. CDR3 amino acids: CASSQDPGNKKFF. In nucleotides, the CDR3 is TGTGCCAGCAGCCAAGACCCCGGGAACAAGAAGTTCTTC.

In its sample, this clonotype was seen once. The genes are TRBV11-3 and TRBJ2-3; 9 bases fit TRBD2. Looked up from germline, CDR1 is SGHNT and CDR2 is YENEEA. This CDR3 region has 17 residues. V trimming: 2 bases; J trimming: 2 bases; junction bases outside the gene matches: 8. In DNA, the CDR3 is TGTGCCAGCAGCTTAAGAATGGCTAGCGGGGCCACAGATACGCAGTATTTT. Protein product: CASSLRMASGATDTQYF.

This clonotype occurred many times. V is TRBV20-1 and J is TRBJ2-3; no definite D call. Trimming took off 2 bases at V and 0 bases at J, with 9 bases between the two ends. The CDR3 is made up of 14 amino acids. Germline V gene lookup returns CDR1 DFQATT and CDR2 SNEGSKA (reference sequence). For the CDR3, the DNA is TGCAGTGCTAGAAACGCGGCTAGCACAGATACGCAGTATTTT. As protein: CSARNAASTDTQYF.

This clonotype showed up just a few times. The V gene is TRBV10-3, the J gene TRBJ2-4, with 11 bases identical to TRBD2. The CDR3 spans 17 residues. Trimming cost V 4 bases and J 1 base; bases outside gene matches: 6. Germline CDR1 ENHRY, CDR2 SYGVKD. The CDR3 sequence: CAISGSGGAGAKNIQYF. The CDR3 DNA sequence: TGTGCCATCAGTGGTAGCGGGGGGGCCGGGGCCAAAAACATTCAGTACTTC.

The chain has TRBV5-1 and TRBJ1-2; TRBD1 agrees at 7 bases. Trimming removed 4 bases from V and 0 bases from J; junction bases left unmatched: 6. Germline V gives CDR1 SGHRS, CDR2 YFSETQ. This CDR3 contains 15 residues. For the CDR3, the DNA is TGCGCCAGCAGCCCAGGGGACAGTACTAACTATGGCTACACCTTC. Amino acids: CASSPGDSTNYGYTF.

The chain uses TRBV4-3 and TRBJ2-1; no clear D. The CDR3 contains 15 residues. Trimming cost V 0 bases and J 8 bases, with 14 bases left between them. Germline V gene sequence: CDR1 LGHNA, CDR2 YSLEER. The CDR3 spells CASSQDNPLVDEQFF. CDR3 sequence (DNA): TGCGCCAGCAGCCAAGATAATCCCCTAGTCGATGAGCAGTTCTTC.

Only a few counts were recorded for this clonotype. This chain links TRBV7-2 with TRBJ2-1; 13 bases match TRBD2. Germline V gives CDR1 SGHTA, CDR2 FQGNSA. J gave up 10 bases and V 4 bases, and 4 bases lay outside the gene matches. CDR3 length equals 14 residues. The DNA of the CDR3 is TGTGCCAGCAGCTGGACTAGCGGGAGCCAAGAGCAGTTCTTC. Translation: CASSWTSGSQEQFF.

This clonotype was seen only a few times. V gene TRBV11-2 combines with J gene TRBJ2-4, with 8 bases aligning to TRBD1. CDR1 is SGHAT and CDR2 is FQNNGV in the germline V gene. With V trimmed by 5 bases and J by 5 bases, 5 bases remained unmatched. The CDR3 covers 14 residues. The CDR3 sequence: CASSRGQGENIQYF. Written as DNA, the CDR3 is TGTGCCAGCAGCCGCGGACAGGGTGAAAACATTCAGTACTTC.

The rearrangement uses TRBV6-5 and TRBJ1-3, with a possible D match to TRBD1 (5 bases). Germline V lookup: CDR1 MNHEY, CDR2 SVGAGI. Trimming took off 0 bases at V and 0 bases at J, with 6 bases between the two ends. The CDR3 runs 15 residues. CDR3 nucleotides: TGTGCCAGCAGTTACTCAGACAGCTCTGGAAACACCATATATTTT. Its protein is CASSYSDSSGNTIYF.

Comments on this clonotype: One junction end does not reproduce the germline sequence, and a read error may be involved. The V call is TRBV4-3, the J call TRBJ2-7; 14 bases fit TRBD2. The CDR3 sequence is 20 residues long. The germline V gene has CDR1 LGHNA and CDR2 YSLEER. CDR3 sequence: CASSPPRGRGLAGAPYEQCF. The CDR3 DNA is TGCGCCAGCAGCCCCCCAAGGGGCCGGGGACTAGCGGGAGCTCCCTACGAGCAGTGCTTC.